This T cell receptor beta chain emerged from a study of PD-L1 blockade in urothelial cancer. In the study overall: Atezolizumab therapy began for patients around 2014, dosed at 1,200 mg intravenously every 3 weeks. Investigators checked blood 3 weeks (second dose) and 6 weeks after treatment start. T cell content in blood samples showed a median of approximately 150,000. Study-wide results and limits: Prediction of better survival came from below-median pretreatment blood TCR clonality.

In germline, CDR1 is KGHSH, CDR2 LQKENI. The V gene end was trimmed by 0 bases and the J gene end by 6 bases; junction bases not matched to a gene: 4. There are 16 residues in the CDR3. Profiling relied on immunoSEQ multiplex PCR, and the TCRdb table lists in-frame clones only, not all of them. The table shows about 43,000 clones, with about 88% occurring only once. As regards this clone: The antigen is unknown.

The clonotype originates from a woman aged 55-69 years with urothelial cancer. The rearrangement joins TRBV18 to TRBJ2-1, with 11 bases lining up with TRBD2. Sequenced material: PBMCs, taken around atezolizumab (anti-PD-L1) treatment. The CDR3 is CASSPPALAGGNEQFF. As DNA, the CDR3 is TGTGCCAGCTCACCACCCGCGCTAGCGGGAGGCAATGAGCAGTTCTTC.